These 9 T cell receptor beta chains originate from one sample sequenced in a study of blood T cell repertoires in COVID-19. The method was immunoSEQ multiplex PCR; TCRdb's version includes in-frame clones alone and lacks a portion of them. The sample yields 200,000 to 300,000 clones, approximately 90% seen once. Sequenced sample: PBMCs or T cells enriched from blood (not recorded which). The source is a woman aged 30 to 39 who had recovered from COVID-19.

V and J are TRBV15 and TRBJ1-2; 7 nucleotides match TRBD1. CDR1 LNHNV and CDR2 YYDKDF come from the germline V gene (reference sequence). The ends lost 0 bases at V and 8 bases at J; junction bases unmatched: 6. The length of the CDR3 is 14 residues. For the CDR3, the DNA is TGTGCCACCAGCAGAGATCGACAGGGTGGCGGCTACACCTTC. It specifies CATSRDRQGGGYTF.

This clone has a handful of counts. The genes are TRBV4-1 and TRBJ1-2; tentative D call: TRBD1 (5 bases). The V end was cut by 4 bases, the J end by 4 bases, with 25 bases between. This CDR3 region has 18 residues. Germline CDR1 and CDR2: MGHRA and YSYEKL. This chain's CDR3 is CASSPPIVGGRIGYGYTF. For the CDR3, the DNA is TGCGCCAGCAGCCCACCCATCGTGGGGGGGAGGATCGGCTATGGCTACACCTTC.

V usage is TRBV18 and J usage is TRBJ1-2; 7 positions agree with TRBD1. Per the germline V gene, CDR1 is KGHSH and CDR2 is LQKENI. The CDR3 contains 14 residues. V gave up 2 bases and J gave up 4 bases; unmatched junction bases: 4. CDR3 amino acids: CASSPKTGVYGYTF. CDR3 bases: TGTGCCAGCTCACCAAAAACAGGGGTCTATGGCTACACCTTC.

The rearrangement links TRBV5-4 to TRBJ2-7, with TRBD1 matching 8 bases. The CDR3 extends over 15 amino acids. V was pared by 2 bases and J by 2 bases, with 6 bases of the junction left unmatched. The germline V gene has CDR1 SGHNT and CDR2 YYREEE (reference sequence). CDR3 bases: TGTGCCAGCAGCTTCGGACAGGGATCAGCCTACGAGCAGTACTTC. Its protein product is CASSFGQGSAYEQYF.

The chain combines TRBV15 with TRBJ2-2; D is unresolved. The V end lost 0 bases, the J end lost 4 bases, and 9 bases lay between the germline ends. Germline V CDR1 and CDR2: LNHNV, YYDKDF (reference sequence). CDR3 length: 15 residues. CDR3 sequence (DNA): TGTGCCACCAGCAGAGACACCCTGAGCACCGGGGAGCTGTTTTTT. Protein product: CATSRDTLSTGELFF. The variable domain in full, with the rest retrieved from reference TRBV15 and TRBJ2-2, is DAMVIQNPRYQVTQFGKPVTLSCSQTLNHNVMYWYQQKSSQAPKLLFHYYDKDFNNEADTPDNFQSRRPNTSFCFLDIRSPGLGDTAMYLCATSRDTLSTGELFFGEGSRLTVL.

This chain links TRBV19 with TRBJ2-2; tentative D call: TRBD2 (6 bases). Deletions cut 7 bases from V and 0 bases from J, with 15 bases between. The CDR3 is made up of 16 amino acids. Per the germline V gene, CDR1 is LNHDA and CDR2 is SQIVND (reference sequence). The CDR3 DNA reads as TGTGCCAGTATTAGGAGGGGTAGACCGAACACCGGGGAGCTGTTTTTT. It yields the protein CASIRRGRPNTGELFF.

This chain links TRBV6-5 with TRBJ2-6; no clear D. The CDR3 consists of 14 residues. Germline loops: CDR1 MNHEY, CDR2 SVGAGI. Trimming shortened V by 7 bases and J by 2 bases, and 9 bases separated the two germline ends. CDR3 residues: CASTERAGANVLTF. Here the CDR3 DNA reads TGTGCCAGCACCGAAAGAGCTGGGGCCAACGTCCTGACTTTC.

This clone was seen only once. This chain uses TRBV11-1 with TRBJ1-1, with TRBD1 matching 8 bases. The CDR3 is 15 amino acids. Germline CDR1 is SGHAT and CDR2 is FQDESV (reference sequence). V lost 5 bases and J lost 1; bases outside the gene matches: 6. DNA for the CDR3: TGTGCCAGCAGCCTTCGCCAGGGGGCGAACACTGAAGCTTTCTTT. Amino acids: CASSLRQGANTEAFF.

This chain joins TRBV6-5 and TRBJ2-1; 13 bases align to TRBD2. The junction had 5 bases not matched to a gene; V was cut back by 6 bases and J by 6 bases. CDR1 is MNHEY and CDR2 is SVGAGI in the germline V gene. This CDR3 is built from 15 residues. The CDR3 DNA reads TGTGCCAGCAGACCGACTAGCGGGAGGAGCAATGAGCAGTTCTTC. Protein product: CASRPTSGRSNEQFF.